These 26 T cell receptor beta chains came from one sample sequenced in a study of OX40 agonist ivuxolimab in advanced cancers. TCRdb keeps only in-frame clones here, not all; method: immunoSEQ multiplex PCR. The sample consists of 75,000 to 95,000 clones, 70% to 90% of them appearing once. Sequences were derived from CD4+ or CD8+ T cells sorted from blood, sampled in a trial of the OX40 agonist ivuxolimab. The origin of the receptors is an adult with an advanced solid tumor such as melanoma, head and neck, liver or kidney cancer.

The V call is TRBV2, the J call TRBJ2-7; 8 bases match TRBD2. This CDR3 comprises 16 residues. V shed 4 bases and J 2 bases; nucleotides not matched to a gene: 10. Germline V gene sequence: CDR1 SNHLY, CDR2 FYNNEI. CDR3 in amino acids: CASSASGVAGTYEQYF. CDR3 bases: TGTGCCAGCAGTGCTTCCGGGGTAGCGGGAACCTACGAGCAGTACTTC.

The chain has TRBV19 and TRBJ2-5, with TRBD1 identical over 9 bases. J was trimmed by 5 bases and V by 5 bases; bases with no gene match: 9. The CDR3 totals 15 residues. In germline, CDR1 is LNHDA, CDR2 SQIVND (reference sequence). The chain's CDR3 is CASSHTGGLGETQYF. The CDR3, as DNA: TGTGCCAGTAGTCACACAGGGGGCCTGGGGGAGACCCAGTACTTC. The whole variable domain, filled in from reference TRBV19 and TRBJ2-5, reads DGGITQSPKYLFRKEGQNVTLSCEQNLNHDAMYWYRQDPGQGLRLIYYSQIVNDFQKGDIAEGYSVSREKKESFPLTVTSAQKNPTAFYLCASSHTGGLGETQYFGPGTRLLVL.

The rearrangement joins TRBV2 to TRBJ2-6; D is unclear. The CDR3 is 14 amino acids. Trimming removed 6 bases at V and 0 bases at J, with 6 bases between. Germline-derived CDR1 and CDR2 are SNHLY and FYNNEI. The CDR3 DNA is TGTGCCAGCAGGCCCCGCTCTGGGGCCAACGTCCTGACTTTC. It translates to CASRPRSGANVLTF.

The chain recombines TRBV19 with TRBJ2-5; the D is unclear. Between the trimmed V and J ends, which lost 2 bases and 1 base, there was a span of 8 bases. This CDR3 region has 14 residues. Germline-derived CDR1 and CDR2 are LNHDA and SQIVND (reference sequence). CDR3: CASSIRGGQETQYF. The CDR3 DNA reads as TGTGCCAGTAGTATACGTGGCGGCCAAGAGACCCAGTACTTC.

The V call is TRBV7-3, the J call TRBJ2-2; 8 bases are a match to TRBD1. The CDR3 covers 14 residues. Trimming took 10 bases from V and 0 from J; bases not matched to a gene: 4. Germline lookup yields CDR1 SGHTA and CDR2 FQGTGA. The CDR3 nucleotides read TGTGCCACCAAGACAGGGGCGAACACCGGGGAGCTGTTTTTT. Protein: CATKTGANTGELFF.

The CDR3, as DNA: TGTGCCAGCAGTTACCTGAAGGGTGGTGAAGCTTTCTTT. It specifies CASSYLKGGEAFF. The V call is TRBV6-5, the J call TRBJ1-1; D gene unclear. Germline values: CDR1 MNHEY, CDR2 SVGAGI. Trimming cost V 2 bases and J 7 bases, with 11 bases left between them. The CDR3 runs 13 residues.

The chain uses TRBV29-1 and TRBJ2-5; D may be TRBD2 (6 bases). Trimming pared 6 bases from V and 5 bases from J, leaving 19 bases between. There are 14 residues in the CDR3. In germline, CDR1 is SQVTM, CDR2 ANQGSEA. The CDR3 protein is CSVVADHTGETQYF. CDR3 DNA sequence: TGCAGCGTGGTAGCGGACCATACGGGGGAGACCCAGTACTTC.

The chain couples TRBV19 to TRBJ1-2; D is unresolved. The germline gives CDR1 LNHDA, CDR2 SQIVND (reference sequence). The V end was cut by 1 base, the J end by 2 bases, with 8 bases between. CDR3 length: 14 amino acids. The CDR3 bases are TGTGCCAGTAGTATAGGGGAGAAGAACTATGGCTACACCTTC. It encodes CASSIGEKNYGYTF. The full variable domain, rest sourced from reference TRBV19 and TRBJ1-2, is DGGITQSPKYLFRKEGQNVTLSCEQNLNHDAMYWYRQDPGQGLRLIYYSQIVNDFQKGDIAEGYSVSREKKESFPLTVTSAQKNPTAFYLCASSIGEKNYGYTFGSGTRLTVV.

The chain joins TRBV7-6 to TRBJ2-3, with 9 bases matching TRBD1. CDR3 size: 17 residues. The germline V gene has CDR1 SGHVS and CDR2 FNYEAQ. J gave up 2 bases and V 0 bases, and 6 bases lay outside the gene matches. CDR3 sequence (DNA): TGTGCCAGCAGCTTAGCAGCGACAGGGGGGGACACAGATACGCAGTATTTT. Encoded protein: CASSLAATGGDTDTQYF.

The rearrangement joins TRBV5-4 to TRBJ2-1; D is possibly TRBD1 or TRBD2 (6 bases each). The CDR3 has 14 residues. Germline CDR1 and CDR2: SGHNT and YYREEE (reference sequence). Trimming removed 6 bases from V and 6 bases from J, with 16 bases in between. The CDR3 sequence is CASTRTGAGNEQFF. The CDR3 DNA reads TGTGCCAGCACCCGAACGGGGGCAGGCAATGAGCAGTTCTTC.

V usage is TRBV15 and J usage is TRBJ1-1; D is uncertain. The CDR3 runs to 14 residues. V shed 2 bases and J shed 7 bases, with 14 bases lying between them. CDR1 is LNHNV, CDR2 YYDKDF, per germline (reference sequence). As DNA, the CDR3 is TGTGCCACCAGCAGACAGAGAGGCAAGTTTGAAGCTTTCTTT. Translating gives CATSRQRGKFEAFF.

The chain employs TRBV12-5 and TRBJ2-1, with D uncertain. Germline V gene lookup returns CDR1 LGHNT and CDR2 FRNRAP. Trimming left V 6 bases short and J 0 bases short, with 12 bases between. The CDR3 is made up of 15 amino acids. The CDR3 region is CASGNARSSYNEQFF. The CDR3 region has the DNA TGTGCTAGTGGGAACGCAAGGAGCTCCTACAATGAGCAGTTCTTC.

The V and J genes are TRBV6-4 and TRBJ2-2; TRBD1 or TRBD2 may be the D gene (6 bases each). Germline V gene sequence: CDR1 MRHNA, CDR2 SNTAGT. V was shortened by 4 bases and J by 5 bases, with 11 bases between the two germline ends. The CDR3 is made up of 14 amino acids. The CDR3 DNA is TGTGCCAGCAGTGTGGCGGGGACAACCGGGGAGCTGTTTTTT. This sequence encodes CASSVAGTTGELFF.

The CDR3 region is CASSSGTGMFF. CDR3 coding DNA: TGTGCCAGCAGCTCCGGGACAGGGATGTTTTTT. The rearrangement uses TRBV6-6 and TRBJ1-4; 9 bases line up with TRBD1. V shed 6 bases and J 15 bases; nucleotides not matched to a gene: 5. The germline V gene has CDR1 MNHNY and CDR2 SVGAGI (reference sequence). This CDR3 spans 11 amino acids.

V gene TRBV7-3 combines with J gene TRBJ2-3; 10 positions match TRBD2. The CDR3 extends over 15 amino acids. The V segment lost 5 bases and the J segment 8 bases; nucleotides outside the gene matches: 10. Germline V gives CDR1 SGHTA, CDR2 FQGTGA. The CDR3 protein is CASSLTPTSGRTQYF. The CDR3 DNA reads TGTGCCAGCAGCCTCACCCCGACTAGCGGGCGTACGCAGTATTTT.

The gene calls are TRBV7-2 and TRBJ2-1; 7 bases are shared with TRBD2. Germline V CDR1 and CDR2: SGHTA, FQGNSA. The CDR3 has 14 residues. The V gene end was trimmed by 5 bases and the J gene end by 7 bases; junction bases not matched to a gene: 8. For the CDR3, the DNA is TGTGCCAGCAGCACACTGGGGGGGGTTAATGAGCAGTTCTTC. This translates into CASSTLGGVNEQFF.

The CDR3 DNA reads TGCGCCAGCAGTCCCAGGGGGACACCATCCTATAATTCACCCCTCCACTTT. Translation gives CASSPRGTPSYNSPLHF. This sequence joins TRBV5-1 and TRBJ1-6; 7 bases are shared with TRBD1. The V gene's germline CDR1 is SGHRS and CDR2 YFSETQ. J lost 1 base, V lost 5 bases, and 9 bases had no gene match. The CDR3 is 17 amino acids.

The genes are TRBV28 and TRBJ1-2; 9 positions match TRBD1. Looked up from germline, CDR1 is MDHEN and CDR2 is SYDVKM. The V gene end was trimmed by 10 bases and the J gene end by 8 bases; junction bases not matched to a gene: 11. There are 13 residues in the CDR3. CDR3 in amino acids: CATPGQGVYGYTF. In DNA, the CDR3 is TGTGCCACCCCGGGACAGGGCGTGTACGGCTACACCTTC.

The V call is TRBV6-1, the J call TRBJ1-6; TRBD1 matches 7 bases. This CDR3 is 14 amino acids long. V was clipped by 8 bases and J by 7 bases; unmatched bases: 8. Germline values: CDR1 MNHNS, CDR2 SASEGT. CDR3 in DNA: TGTGCCAGCGAGACAGGGATCGGCAATTCACCCCTCCACTTT. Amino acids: CASETGIGNSPLHF.

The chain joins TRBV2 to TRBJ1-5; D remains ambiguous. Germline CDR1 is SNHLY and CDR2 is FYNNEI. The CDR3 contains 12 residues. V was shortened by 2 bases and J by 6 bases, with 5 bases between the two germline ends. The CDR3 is CASSEPFQPQHF. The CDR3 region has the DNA TGTGCCAGCAGTGAACCTTTTCAGCCCCAGCATTTT.

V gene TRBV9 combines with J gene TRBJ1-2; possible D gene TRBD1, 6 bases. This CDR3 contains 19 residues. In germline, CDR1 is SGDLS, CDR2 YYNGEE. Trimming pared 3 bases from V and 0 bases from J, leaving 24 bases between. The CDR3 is CASSGGGGRVTDANYGYTF. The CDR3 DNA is TGTGCCAGCAGCGGAGGAGGGGGGCGGGTGACGGACGCTAACTATGGCTACACCTTC.

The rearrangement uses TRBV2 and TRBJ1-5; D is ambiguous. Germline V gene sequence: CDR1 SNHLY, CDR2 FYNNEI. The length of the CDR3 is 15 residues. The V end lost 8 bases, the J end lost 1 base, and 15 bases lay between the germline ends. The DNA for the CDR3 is TGTGCCAGCTCCGTGGAAGGTTTAAGCAATCAGCCCCAGCATTTT. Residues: CASSVEGLSNQPQHF.

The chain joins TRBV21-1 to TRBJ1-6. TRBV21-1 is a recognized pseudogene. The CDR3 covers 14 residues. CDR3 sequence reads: CASSGGSYNSPLHF. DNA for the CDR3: TGTGCCAGCAGCGGGGGGAGCTATAATTCACCCCTCCACTTT.

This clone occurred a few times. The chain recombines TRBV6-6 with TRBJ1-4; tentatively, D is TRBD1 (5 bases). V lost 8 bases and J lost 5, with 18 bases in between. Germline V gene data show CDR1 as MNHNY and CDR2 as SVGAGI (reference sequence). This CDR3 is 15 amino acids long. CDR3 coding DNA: TGTGCCAGCGAACAAGCGGGTCGGGGGAATGAAAAACTGTTTTTT. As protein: CASEQAGRGNEKLFF.

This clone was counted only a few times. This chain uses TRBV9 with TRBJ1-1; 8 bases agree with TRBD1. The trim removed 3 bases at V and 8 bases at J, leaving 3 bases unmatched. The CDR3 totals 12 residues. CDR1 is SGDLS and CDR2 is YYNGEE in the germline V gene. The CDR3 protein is CASSGRTGEAFF. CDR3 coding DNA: TGTGCCAGCAGCGGTAGGACAGGGGAAGCTTTCTTT.

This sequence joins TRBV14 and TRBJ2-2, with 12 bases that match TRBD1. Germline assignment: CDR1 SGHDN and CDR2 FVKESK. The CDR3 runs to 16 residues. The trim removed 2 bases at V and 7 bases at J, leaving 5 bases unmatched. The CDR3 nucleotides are TGTGCCAGCAGCCAACGGGACAGGGGGCTTAACGGGGAGCTGTTTTTT. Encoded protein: CASSQRDRGLNGELFF.